This T cell receptor (beta chain) was sequenced in a study of blood T cell repertoires in COVID-19. Across the study: The origin of the acute and convalescent COVID-19 samples was the United States, Italy and Spain. In each case, the material was cDNA or gDNA derived from T cells, B-cell-depleted T cells, or PBMCs.

Germline V gene lookup returns CDR1 SGDLS and CDR2 YYNGEE. The CDR3 covers 16 residues. Losses at the gene ends were 3 bases for V and 5 bases for J; bases not matched to a gene: 12. Per the study methods: Cell counts per sample came from amplifying reference gene primers. The assay was immunoSEQ multiplex PCR, and TCRdb's table has in-frame clones only and misses some. That table gives V, J and clone size, and the DNA gave D and trimming. The sample has under 55,000 clones; roughly 84% are singletons. The receptor comes from a man over 45 with acute or convalescent COVID-19. The sample comprised peripheral blood. This chain links TRBV9 with TRBJ1-2, with 8 bases lining up with TRBD1. Written as DNA, the CDR3 is TGTGCCAGCAGCGGCTGGGGGACAGGCAATATTTATGGCTACACCTTC. Encoded protein: CASSGWGTGNIYGYTF.